Here is one T cell receptor beta chain with its context. Only a few counts were recorded for this clonotype. Its antigen is not yet known. No base quality values were provided; no much bigger clone lies one nucleotide off. The listed sequencing device is Illumina HiSeq 1500. Using fastp at Q25 and MiXCR, TCRdb reprocessed the public reads and kept productive beta chains. Rows are combined by CDR3 protein, so each entry shows the most common genes and DNA. The sample table holds more than 650,000 distinct CDR3 sequences, of which approximately 40% were seen once. The leading ten clones occupy more than 2.5% of the sample. These data are taken from a study of T cell repertoires in cytomegalovirus infection (dated by TCRdb to about 2019). With respect to the entire study: Donor HLA type was relevant to the analysis, as public TCR beta signatures indicated carriage of CMV infection together with the matching HLA type. The paper's findings and limits, for the study overall: In both this cohort and an independent cohort of over 350 donors, the cumulative frequency of public TCR beta family members distinguished carriers of CMV infection plus the relevant HLA type. The ex vivo response was dominated by HLA-C-restricted CMV-specific TCR beta clonotypes, which also provided the single most frequent clonotype in two of eight donors.

Trimming removed 0 bases from V and 4 bases from J, leaving 7 bases between the germline ends. The germline V gene specifies LGHNA as CDR1 and YNFKEQ as CDR2. The CDR3 sequence holds 14 residues, the cysteine and phenylalanine included. Kept here is only the CDR3 DNA, which spans 42 bases and is read in frame from base 1. The chain links TRBV4-2 with TRBJ2-1; the D segment cannot be called with confidence. The TCR originated in a human donor in good health (CMV status not recorded). Some clones in this sample may be carry-over from other donors' samples. Sequenced: PBMCs. The CDR3 reads as follows: CASSQDFDYNEQFF. The DNA sequence is given as TGTGCCAGCAGCCAAGATTTCGATTACAATGAGCAGTTCTTC.